This TCR beta chain was identified during a study of cytomegalovirus exposure and HLA in healthy donors. Broader study findings: TCR beta sequences reportedly predicted most subjects' HLA-A and HLA-B alleles accurately. It was likely that a cluster of highly shared sequence variants was a sequencing artifact. Clonal expansion was found to be greater in HLA-associated TCR beta chains than in equally common others in a later analysis.

In the PCR, 60 Vbeta and 13 Jbeta primers were used. TCRdb's table, derived via immunoSEQ multiplex PCR, lists solely in-frame clones and lacks some. The top ten hold roughly 4.3% of the sample, which has 110,000 to 150,000 clones, 70% to 90% seen once. Germline CDR1 is MNHEY and CDR2 is SMNVEV (reference sequence). V was shortened by 2 bases and J by 0 bases, with 5 bases between the two germline ends. The CDR3 runs to 14 residues. Details on this clone: Antigen: not known.

The source of this sequence is a woman in her thirties or forties in good health and CMV-seropositive. Sequencing was carried out using PBMCs. The gene calls are TRBV27 and TRBJ1-3, with D unresolved. The CDR3 DNA reads TGTGCCAGCAGTTTAACAGTCTCTGGAAACACCATATATTTT. Translated: CASSLTVSGNTIYF.